This T cell receptor (beta chain) was sequenced in a study of shared clonotypes between healthy human individuals. A word on this clone: What it recognizes is unknown.

The repertoire was sequenced with immunoSEQ multiplex PCR; TCRdb's copy has only in-frame clones and lacks some. The repertoire holds 2.3 million or so clones, more than 80% seen once, with 0.39% in the top ten. Study-level findings and limits: Clonotype sharing among donors likely depends on sequencing depth. A generally larger estimated richness was seen in naive subsets than in memory subsets.

The germline gives CDR1 DFQATT, CDR2 SNEGSKA (reference sequence). CDR3 length: 10 amino acids. V lost 6 bases to trimming and J lost 13 bases, with 13 bases between them. V is TRBV20-1 and J is TRBJ2-4; D is possibly TRBD1 (5 bases). This TCR was sampled from a man younger than 30 in good health. Some clones in this sample may be carry-over from other donors' samples. Sequencing input: naive CD4+ T cells from PBMCs. As for subset: CD45RA+ positively selected. The CDR3 sequence is CSAVLGAQYF. In DNA form, the CDR3 reads TGCAGTGCGGTTCTAGGGGCGCAGTACTTC.